This T cell receptor beta chain is drawn from a study of T cells in Graves' hyperthyroidism and ophthalmopathy. About the study: Peripheral blood was obtained at initial diagnosis, preceding any treatment.

This clonotype has ten or more counts. Its antigen is not identified. Cells are PBMCs isolated from more than 8.5 ml of fresh blood. TCR beta CDR3 region amplification was performed from RNA transcripts. The HTBI set primed first-round TCR CDR3 RT-PCR. Via MiXCR, TCRdb re-called the multiplex PCR reads, giving one row per CDR3 protein. The table lists about 590,000 distinct CDR3 sequences, approximately 15% of them singletons. The ends were cut back, 5 bases at V and 2 bases at J, with 3 bases in the middle. The CDR3 is 10 residues long. Germline V gene lookup returns CDR1 SQVTM and CDR2 ANQGSEA. Findings and caveats of the study: Clonotypes that were expanded in thyroid above 0.001 mostly appeared in blood too.

The chain uses TRBV29-1 and TRBJ1-2, with D hard to call. Material: blood. This clonotype originated in a woman aged 18 to 35 with Graves' ophthalmopathy. The DNA of the CDR3 is TGCAGCGTTCAAAACTATGGCTACACCTTC. This gives the protein CSVQNYGYTF.